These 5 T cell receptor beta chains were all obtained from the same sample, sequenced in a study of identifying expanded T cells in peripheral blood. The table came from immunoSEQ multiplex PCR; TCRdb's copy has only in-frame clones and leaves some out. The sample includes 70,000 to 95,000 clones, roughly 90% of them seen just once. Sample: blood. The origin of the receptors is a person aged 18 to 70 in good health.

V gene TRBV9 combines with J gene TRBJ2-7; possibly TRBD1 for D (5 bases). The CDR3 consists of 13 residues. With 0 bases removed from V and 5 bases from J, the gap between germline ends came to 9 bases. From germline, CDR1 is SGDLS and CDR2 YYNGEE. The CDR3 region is CASSVGGRDEQYF. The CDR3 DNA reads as TGTGCCAGCAGCGTAGGAGGCAGGGACGAGCAGTACTTC.

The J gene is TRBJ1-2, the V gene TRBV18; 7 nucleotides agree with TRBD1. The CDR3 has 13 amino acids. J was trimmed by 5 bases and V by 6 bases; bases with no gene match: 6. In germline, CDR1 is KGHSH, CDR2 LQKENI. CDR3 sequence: CASSPGGAYGYTF. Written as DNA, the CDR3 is TGTGCCAGCTCCCCAGGGGGGGCGTATGGCTACACCTTC.

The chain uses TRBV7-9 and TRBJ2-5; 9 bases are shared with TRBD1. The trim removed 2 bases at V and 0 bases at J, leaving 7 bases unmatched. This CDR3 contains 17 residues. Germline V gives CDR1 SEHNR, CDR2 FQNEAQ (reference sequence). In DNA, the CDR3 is TGTGCCAGCAGCTTAAGACCGAGGGACAGGGACCAAGAGACCCAGTACTTC. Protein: CASSLRPRDRDQETQYF.

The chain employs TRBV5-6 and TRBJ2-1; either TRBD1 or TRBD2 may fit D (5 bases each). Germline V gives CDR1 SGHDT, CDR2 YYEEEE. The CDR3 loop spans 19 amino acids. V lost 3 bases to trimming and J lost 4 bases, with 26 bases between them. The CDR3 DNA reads TGTGCCAGCAGCTCCACCCTCGTGGGCGGAGAGGGGCCTTACAATGAGCAGTTCTTC. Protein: CASSSTLVGGEGPYNEQFF.

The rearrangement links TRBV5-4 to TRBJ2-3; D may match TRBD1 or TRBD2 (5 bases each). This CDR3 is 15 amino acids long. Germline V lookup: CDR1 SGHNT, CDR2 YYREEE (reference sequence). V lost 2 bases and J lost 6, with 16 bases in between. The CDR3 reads CASSLGGSGADTQYF. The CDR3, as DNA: TGTGCCAGCAGCTTAGGTGGGAGTGGGGCCGATACGCAGTATTTT.